This T cell receptor beta chain was documented in a study of early T cells in non-severe SARS-CoV-2 infection. Whole-study context: Chains stayed unpaired after sequencing of bulk RNA from unsorted whole blood.

A note on this clonotype: The antigen is unknown.

Study conclusions and caveats: VDJdb matches were skewed toward anti-spike CD8 T cell responses.

Individual cDNA molecules received unique molecular identifiers during library preparation. TCRdb re-analysed the 5' RACE reads in MiXCR, keeping a single row per CDR3 protein. The sample lists approximately 52,000 distinct CDR3 sequences; 14% to 15% were seen once. The receptor was isolated from an adult who was a healthcare worker with PCR-confirmed SARS-CoV-2 infection or an uninfected control (not recorded which). The specimen was whole blood, collected at baseline.

The CDR3 DNA is TGTGCCAGCTCACCCTGGGGACAGAGCTCCTACAATGAGCAGTTCTTC. This codes for CASSPWGQSSYNEQFF. The V gene is TRBV18, the J gene TRBJ2-1; TRBD1 aligns across 7 bases. Germline V CDR1 and CDR2: KGHSH, LQKENI. The J segment lost 0 bases and the V segment lost 3 bases, leaving 5 bases of the junction unmatched. The CDR3 is 16 amino acids.